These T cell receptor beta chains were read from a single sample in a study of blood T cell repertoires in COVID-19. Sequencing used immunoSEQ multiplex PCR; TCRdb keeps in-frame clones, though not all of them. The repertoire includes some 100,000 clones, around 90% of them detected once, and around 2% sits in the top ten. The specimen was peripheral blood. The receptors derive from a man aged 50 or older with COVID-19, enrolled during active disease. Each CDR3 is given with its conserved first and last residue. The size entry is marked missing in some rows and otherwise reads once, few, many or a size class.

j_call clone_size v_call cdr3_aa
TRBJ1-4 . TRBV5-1 CASSLGRGEKLFF
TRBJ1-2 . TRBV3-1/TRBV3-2 CASSQDSSGYTF
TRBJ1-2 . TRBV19 CASRVRGNIYGYTF
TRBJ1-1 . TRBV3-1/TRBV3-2 CASSRTGPTEAFF
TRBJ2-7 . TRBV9 CASSVRGGAASYEQYF
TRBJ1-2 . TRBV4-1 CASSQTTGSDYGYTF
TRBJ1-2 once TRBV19 CASSIGGQSFYGYTF
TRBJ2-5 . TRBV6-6 CASSTSGGRGETQYF
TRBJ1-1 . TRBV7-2 CASSLARGYGTEAFF
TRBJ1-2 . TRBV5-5 CASSLGGRGDPELANYGYTF
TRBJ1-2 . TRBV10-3 CAISDQGGGYTF
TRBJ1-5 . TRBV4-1 CASSQEDRFHGQPQHF
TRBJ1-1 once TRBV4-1 CASSQEGMASTRGTEAFF
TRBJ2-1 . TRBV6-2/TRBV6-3 CASTPWTSPNEQFF
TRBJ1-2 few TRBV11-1 CASSSYPMHGYTF
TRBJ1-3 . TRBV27 CASSLNSGNTIYF
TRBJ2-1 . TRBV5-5 CASSLGQGSYNEQFF
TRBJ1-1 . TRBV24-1 CATDSFAFF
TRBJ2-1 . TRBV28 CASKGGRTLYNEQFF
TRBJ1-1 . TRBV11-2 CASSRVGAEAFF
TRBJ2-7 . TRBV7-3 CASSLSRGADEQYF
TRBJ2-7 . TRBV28 CASRDSNSYEQYF
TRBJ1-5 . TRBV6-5 CASSYRDNQPQHF
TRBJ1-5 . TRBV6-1 CASSEAFRISNQPQHF
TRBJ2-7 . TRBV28 CASRNRVSNYEQYF
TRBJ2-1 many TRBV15 CATSPNRGPNYNEQFF
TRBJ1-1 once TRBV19 CASSIRQGVTEAFF
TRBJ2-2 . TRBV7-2 CASSPGLTTGELFF
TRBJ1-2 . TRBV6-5 CASISTGDYGYTF
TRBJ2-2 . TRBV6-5 CASRWGGDGELFF
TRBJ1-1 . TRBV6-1 CASSEVDVRVEAFF
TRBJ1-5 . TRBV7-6 CASSKGQGINQPQHF
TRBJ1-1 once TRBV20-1 CSASDSGGLEAFF
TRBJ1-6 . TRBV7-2 CASSRDRVRTPLHF